The following is a T cell receptor beta chain sequence with its context. Clones were sequenced by immunoSEQ multiplex PCR, and TCRdb holds only the in-frame ones, with some missing. The repertoire holds about 12,000 clones, with roughly 94% as singletons. This sample was included in a study of technical replicates of blood from four donors. Germline V gives CDR1 SEHNR, CDR2 FQNEAQ (reference sequence). V was pared by 5 bases and J by 1 base, with 15 bases between. CDR3 length equals 15 residues. The rearrangement links TRBV7-9 to TRBJ2-7; weak D call: TRBD1 (5 bases). The sample consisted of PBMCs. This TCR derives from a human donor in good health. In DNA form, the CDR3 reads TGTGCCAGCAGCAGCAGGGATGCCCGGTCCTACGAGCAGTACTTC. Amino acid sequence: CASSSRDARSYEQYF.